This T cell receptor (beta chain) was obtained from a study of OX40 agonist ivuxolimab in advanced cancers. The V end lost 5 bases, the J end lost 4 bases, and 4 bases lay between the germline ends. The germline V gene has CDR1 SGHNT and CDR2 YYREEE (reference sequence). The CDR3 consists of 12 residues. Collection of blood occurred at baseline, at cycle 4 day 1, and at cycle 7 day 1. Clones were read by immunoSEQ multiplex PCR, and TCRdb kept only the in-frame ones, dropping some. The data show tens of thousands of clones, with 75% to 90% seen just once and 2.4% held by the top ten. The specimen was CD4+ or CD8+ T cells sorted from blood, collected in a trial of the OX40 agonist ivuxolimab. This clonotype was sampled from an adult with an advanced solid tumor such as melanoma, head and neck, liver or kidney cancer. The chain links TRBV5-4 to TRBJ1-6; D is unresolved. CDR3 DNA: TGTGCCAGCAGGATTTATAATTCACCCCTCCACTTT. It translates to CASRIYNSPLHF.